These 24 T cell receptor beta chains were sequenced from one sample in a study of cytomegalovirus exposure and HLA in healthy donors. The primer mix had 60 Vbeta and 13 Jbeta primers. Assay: immunoSEQ multiplex PCR; the TCRdb copy retains only in-frame clones and omits some. This sample yields about 280,000 clones, of which roughly 90% are seen a single time; 2% to 3% belongs to the top ten. The sample consisted of PBMCs. Receptors originate from a woman in her late teens or twenties in good health and CMV-seronegative.

The rearrangement links TRBV5-1 to TRBJ2-1; weak D call: TRBD1 (6 bases). Trimming shortened V by 2 bases and J by 4 bases, and 13 bases separated the two germline ends. CDR1 is SGHRS, CDR2 YFSETQ, per germline. The CDR3 sequence is 15 residues long. The CDR3 DNA reads TGCGCCAGCAGCTTAGGGACACTCACGTACAATGAGCAGTTCTTC. Residues: CASSLGTLTYNEQFF.

The V and J genes are TRBV11-2 and TRBJ1-2; D uncertain. The V and J ends lost 4 bases and 8 bases respectively, with 14 bases between them. The germline CDR1 and CDR2 sequences are SGHAT and FQNNGV. This CDR3 comprises 13 residues. The DNA for the CDR3 is TGTGCCAGCAGCTCGAACCAACGTCAGGGCTACACCTTC. It is translated as CASSSNQRQGYTF. Complete variable domain (other parts from reference TRBV11-2 and TRBJ1-2): EAGVAQSPRYKIIEKRQSVAFWCNPISGHATLYWYQQILGQGPKLLIQFQNNGVVDDSQLPKDRFSAERLKGVDSTLKIQPAKLEDSAVYLCASSSNQRQGYTFGSGTRLTVV.

This clone was observed once. This chain uses TRBV7-9 with TRBJ1-2; no clear D. V gave up 0 bases and J gave up 4 bases, with 12 bases separating them. CDR1 is SEHNR and CDR2 is FQNEAQ in the germline V gene (reference sequence). The length of the CDR3 is 15 residues. The CDR3 DNA is TGTGCCAGCAGCTTAGCGGAGGCAGGAAGCTATGGCTACACCTTC. Protein: CASSLAEAGSYGYTF.

In this sample, this clone turned up a few times. V is TRBV29-1 and J is TRBJ2-3; 10 bases agree with TRBD1. J was trimmed by 5 bases and V by 4 bases; bases with no gene match: 6. Looked up from germline, CDR1 is SQVTM and CDR2 is ANQGSEA. CDR3 length equals 14 residues. DNA for the CDR3: TGCAGCGTTGGTGGGACAGGGGAGATAGATACGCAGTATTTT. Translated, it gives CSVGGTGEIDTQYF.

The chain uses TRBV9 and TRBJ2-5; 10 bases are shared with TRBD2. The CDR3 has 15 residues. With 3 bases clipped from V and 2 bases from J, the junction kept 4 bases outside the gene matches. Germline V gene data show CDR1 as SGDLS and CDR2 as YYNGEE. In DNA form, the CDR3 reads TGTGCCAGCAGCGGGACTAGCGGAGGGCAAGAGACCCAGTACTTC. Its translation is CASSGTSGGQETQYF.

The CDR3, as DNA: TGTGCCAGCGGGACGGGACAGGGGAACTATGGCTACACCTTC. Amino acid sequence: CASGTGQGNYGYTF. The chain employs TRBV10-3 and TRBJ1-2; 10 bases are a match to TRBD1. Germline trimming cut 10 bases from V and 2 bases from J; bases unmatched to any gene: 7. The CDR3 has 14 amino acids. CDR1 is ENHRY and CDR2 is SYGVKD in the germline V gene.

The chain combines TRBV30 with TRBJ1-1; a weak D match, TRBD1 (5 bases). Trimming took 1 base from V and 3 from J, leaving 12 bases between them. Germline CDR1 GTSNPN, CDR2 SVGIG (reference sequence). The CDR3 is 14 residues long. The DNA of the CDR3 is TGTGCCTGGAGTGGCGGGGGGGGGTACACTGAAGCTTTCTTT. Translated: CAWSGGGGYTEAFF.

The chain links TRBV7-6 to TRBJ1-6; possible D gene TRBD1, 6 bases. With 0 bases removed from V and 12 bases from J, the gap between germline ends came to 24 bases. Germline-derived CDR1 and CDR2 are SGHVS and FNYEAQ. This CDR3 contains 18 residues. The CDR3 protein is CASSLAWPTGKDRVPLHF. The DNA of the CDR3 is TGTGCCAGCAGCTTAGCGTGGCCCACAGGGAAGGATCGGGTACCCCTCCACTTT.

This sequence joins TRBV7-8 and TRBJ2-3; TRBD2 aligns across 7 bases. Trimming cost V 1 base and J 3 bases; bases outside gene matches: 7. This CDR3 has 16 amino acids. Germline CDR1 SGHVS, CDR2 FQNEAQ. The CDR3 here is CASSLDGQGGTDTQYF. CDR3 DNA sequence: TGTGCCAGCAGCTTAGATGGGCAGGGAGGGACAGATACGCAGTATTTT.

J is TRBJ2-7 and V is TRBV18, with D unclear. Germline CDR1 is KGHSH and CDR2 is LQKENI. V lost 2 bases and J 2 bases, leaving 10 bases between the germline ends. The CDR3 contains 14 residues. The CDR3 DNA reads as TGTGCCAGCTCACCAGATCGGGTTCCCTACGAGCAGTACTTC. Protein sequence: CASSPDRVPYEQYF.

The chain carries TRBV29-1 and TRBJ2-3, with TRBD2 as a possible D gene (6 bases). This CDR3 contains 16 residues. The germline CDR1 and CDR2 sequences are SQVTM and ANQGSEA. Trimming took off 4 bases at V and 5 bases at J, with 22 bases between the two ends. As DNA, the CDR3 is TGCAGCGTTGTTGGGGACTCCTTCCTGCGTGGAGATACGCAGTATTTT. Amino acid sequence: CSVVGDSFLRGDTQYF.

The CDR3 is CASSSLSGGAGGELFF. The CDR3 nucleotides read TGTGCCAGCAGTTCCCTCAGCGGGGGGGCTGGCGGGGAGCTGTTTTTT. This chain uses TRBV6-5 with TRBJ2-2, with 10 bases matching TRBD2. Germline assignment: CDR1 MNHEY and CDR2 SVGAGI. This CDR3 region has 16 residues. V was pared by 4 bases and J by 7 bases, with 9 bases of the junction left unmatched.

The V and J genes are TRBV10-1 and TRBJ2-3; a weak D match, TRBD2 (7 bases). CDR1 and CDR2 from the germline V gene are WNHNN and SYGVQD (reference sequence). The V end lost 4 bases, the J end lost 6 bases, and 14 bases lay between the germline ends. This CDR3 has 14 residues. CDR3 region: CASSGGLADDTQYF. DNA for the CDR3: TGCGCCAGCAGTGGGGGGCTAGCGGATGATACGCAGTATTTT.

The J gene is TRBJ2-7, the V gene TRBV4-1, with D tentatively TRBD1 (5 bases). Germline CDR1 reads MGHRA; CDR2 reads YSYEKL. The V end was cut by 0 bases, the J end by 5 bases, with 11 bases between. The CDR3 consists of 14 residues. CDR3 loop: CASSQDSGKDEQYF. For the CDR3, the DNA is TGCGCCAGCAGCCAAGATTCAGGGAAAGACGAGCAGTACTTC.

The chain couples TRBV6-1 to TRBJ2-5; TRBD1 aligns across 7 bases. The junction had 5 bases not matched to a gene; V was cut back by 2 bases and J by 2 bases. CDR3 size: 15 residues. Germline V gives CDR1 MNHNS, CDR2 SASEGT. CDR3 residues: CASSEHGTAQETQYF. The CDR3 nucleotides read TGTGCCAGCAGTGAACACGGGACAGCTCAAGAGACCCAGTACTTC.

The gene calls are TRBV5-1 and TRBJ1-1; tentatively, D is TRBD1 (5 bases). The CDR3 is 15 amino acids. Germline CDR1 SGHRS, CDR2 YFSETQ. Trimming took 4 bases from V and 6 from J, leaving 19 bases between them. CDR3 sequence: CASSTLQTVSAEAFF. CDR3 nucleotide sequence: TGCGCCAGCAGCACCTTACAGACAGTTTCGGCTGAAGCTTTCTTT.

The rearrangement joins TRBV10-2 to TRBJ1-1; D gene unclear. CDR1 and CDR2 from the germline V gene are WSHSY and SAAADI. V shed 3 bases and J shed 0 bases, with 8 bases lying between them. This CDR3 has 14 amino acids. CDR3 protein: CASSDWAMNTEAFF. The CDR3 nucleotides are TGCGCCAGCAGTGATTGGGCTATGAACACTGAAGCTTTCTTT.

This clone was detected a few times. Mismatch with germline at one junction end may stem from a read error. The sample has other DNA sequences that encode this CDR3 too. This CDR3 reads CASSVRGPYNSPLHF. The CDR3 DNA reads as TGTGCCAGCAGTGTCAGGGGGCCATATAATTCCCCCCTCCACTTT. The chain carries TRBV6-5 and TRBJ1-6, with 8 bases identical to TRBD1. The CDR3 spans 15 residues. Per the germline V gene, CDR1 is MNHEY and CDR2 is SVGAGI.

This clone was detected once. The genes are TRBV27 and TRBJ2-2; TRBD1 matches 8 bases. The CDR3 is 16 residues long. V was clipped by 2 bases and J by 3 bases; unmatched bases: 5. Germline lookup yields CDR1 MNHEY and CDR2 SMNVEV (reference sequence). The CDR3 reads CASSLTGGLYTGELFF. The CDR3 nucleotides read TGTGCCAGCAGTTTAACAGGGGGACTCTACACCGGGGAGCTGTTTTTT.

The chain has TRBV7-2 and TRBJ2-5; 11 positions match TRBD2. V lost 3 bases, J lost 5 bases, and 2 bases stayed unmatched. CDR1 SGHTA and CDR2 FQGNSA come from the germline V gene. The CDR3 is 14 residues long. CDR3 sequence (DNA): TGTGCCAGCAGCTTTAGCGGGGGGGATGAGACCCAGTACTTC. Its protein product is CASSFSGGDETQYF.

The chain's CDR3 is CASSFENKFYEQYF. CDR3 nucleotide sequence: TGCGCCAGCAGCTTTGAGAATAAATTCTACGAGCAGTACTTC. J is TRBJ2-7 and V is TRBV5-1; D is unresolved. CDR1 is SGHRS, CDR2 YFSETQ, per germline. This CDR3 spans 14 amino acids. Between the trimmed V and J ends, which lost 2 bases and 3 bases, there was a span of 12 bases.

This chain joins TRBV18 and TRBJ1-5; TRBD1 aligns across 7 bases. CDR1 is KGHSH, CDR2 LQKENI, per germline. The CDR3 covers 19 residues. The junction had 19 bases not matched to a gene; V was cut back by 3 bases and J by 5 bases. The CDR3 loop is CASSPLPPRQGLTDQPQHF. In DNA, the CDR3 is TGTGCCAGCTCACCCCTTCCTCCTCGACAGGGTCTGACGGATCAGCCCCAGCATTTT.

This clone was observed a handful of times. This sequence joins TRBV30 and TRBJ2-7; the D gene is possibly TRBD2 (7 bases). This CDR3 contains 14 residues. Per germline, CDR1 GTSNPN and CDR2 SVGIG (reference sequence). Trimming cost V 2 bases and J 6 bases, with 17 bases left between them. The CDR3 DNA reads as TGTGCCTGGAGTAGGGGGGGGCTGAACTCCGAGCAGTACTTC. Residues: CAWSRGGLNSEQYF.

The rearrangement links TRBV4-1 to TRBJ1-2; D ambiguous. V lost 1 base, J lost 4 bases, and 13 bases lay in between. Germline lookup yields CDR1 MGHRA and CDR2 YSYEKL. There are 15 residues in the CDR3. CDR3 nucleotide sequence: TGCGCCAGCAGCCAAGGAGCGGGAATAATCTATGGCTACACCTTC. Translating it yields CASSQGAGIIYGYTF.